This T cell receptor beta chain derives from a study of cytomegalovirus exposure and HLA in healthy donors. Vbeta (60) and Jbeta (13) primers were used in the PCR. Produced via immunoSEQ multiplex PCR; TCRdb's table is partial and in-frame only. The repertoire holds about 55,000 clones, around 79% seen once, with more than 2.5% in the top ten. Trimming removed 7 bases at V and 4 bases at J, with 13 bases between. This CDR3 is built from 13 residues. Looked up from germline, CDR1 is SGHAT and CDR2 is FQNNGV. The rearrangement links TRBV11-2 to TRBJ2-5; a weak D match, TRBD1 (7 bases). This clonotype was obtained from a female donor in good health and CMV-seronegative. What was sequenced was PBMCs. CDR3 region: CASTRGRGETQYF. CDR3 nucleotide sequence: TGTGCCAGCACTAGGGGGCGGGGAGAGACCCAGTACTTC. Full variable domain (remainder filled in from reference TRBV11-2 and TRBJ2-5): EAGVAQSPRYKIIEKRQSVAFWCNPISGHATLYWYQQILGQGPKLLIQFQNNGVVDDSQLPKDRFSAERLKGVDSTLKIQPAKLEDSAVYLCASTRGRGETQYFGPGTRLLVL.